This TCR beta chain was recovered during a study of shared clonotypes between healthy human individuals (dated by TCRdb to between 2020 and 2021). Notes on the research overall: The cohort included a few men and a couple of women between 18 and 49 years of age. To estimate repertoire size and how much clonotypes are shared between individuals, the study performed deep sequencing of blood TCR repertoires from about 5 healthy adults. Leukapheresis yielded between about 0.85 and 10 billion PBMCs per donor. To increase sequencing depth and limit assay-specific biases, different laboratories used diverse techniques to prepare libraries and sequence TCR repertoires.

Sequences LNHDA (CDR1) and SQIVND (CDR2) are obtained from the germline V gene (reference sequence). The CDR3 contains 16 residues, cysteine and phenylalanine counted. Only the CDR3 DNA is retained, 48 bases long and in frame from the first base. V is pared back by 6 bases and J by 6 bases, with 23 bases lying between the germline termini. Using the deep immunoSEQ assay, multiplex PCR amplified TCR CDR3 regions from genomic DNA. Extracted genomic DNA from each cell subset was spread evenly across all wells of several immunoSEQ 96-well plates, with each plate serving as a replicate. For unsorted PBMC, around 300 ng of genomic DNA, equivalent to roughly 30,000 T cell genomes, went into each replicate PCR. Ten immunoSEQ deep assay plates were used to sequence unsorted PBMC genomic DNA. Purified libraries were measured with a Qubit 3.0 fluorometer, size-checked on a Bioanalyzer 2100, and measured again with the KAPA Library Quantification kit. A separate single-read 150-cycle Illumina NextSeq 550 flow cell was used to sequence each immunoSEQ 96-well plate. Under the source paper's analysis protocol: Because only junctional sequences without quality scores were contained in the immunoSEQ output, filtering matching that applied to full-length reads could not be performed. Sequences were annotated with PyIR, a Python wrapper for IgBLAST v1.9, using IMGT germline references to assign V/J genes and CDR3. Any read was removed if the V/J assignment was weak (E-value above 1e-6), the CDR3 was missing, or the read contained stop codons, out-of-frame junctions, or ambiguous translated residues. A V3J clonotype was defined by an identical inferred V gene, J gene, and CDR3 amino acid sequence. To compute the percentage overlap between repertoires, the number of shared unique clonotypes was divided by the size of the smaller repertoire. RTK rarefaction, the Chao1 estimator, and Recon v2.1 estimates of unobserved clonotypes were used to assess repertoire richness. TCRdb mirrors the immuneACCESS table, restricted to in-frame sequences. Some clones are absent from its copies; in checked studies, under half trace to an unresolved V gene, and the reason for the others is unknown. The DNA was the basis for D and trimming; V, J and clone size are from that table. In this sample the table shows approximately 500,000 clones, 60% to 85% of which occur a single time. The top ten clones comprise approximately 13% of the sample.

Comments on this clone: The antigen this receptor binds is unknown. Base quality data are lacking; no much larger clone is found one base away.

Healthy HIV-negative adults with no recently reported acute infections or vaccinations were included as donors. All donors were Caucasian adults living in Nashville, Tennessee, USA. For unsorted samples, tens of millions of PBMCs were counted, and genomic DNA was extracted using the QIAamp DNA Blood Mini kit. After blood collection by leukapheresis, PBMCs were isolated using Ficoll-Histopaque density gradient centrifugation and then cryopreserved in the vapor phase of liquid nitrogen. Study-wide findings and limitations: Pairwise subsampling led to the expectation that sequencing depth would affect the degree of clonotype sharing among donors. Sampling was restricted to blood, and TCR repertoires in tissues likely differ from the TCR repertoires found in blood. Because the study included only a small number of donors, the genetic and exposure-history diversity represented was limited.

Sequencing was carried out using PBMCs. The sequence links TRBV19 to TRBJ1-1, with a tentative D gene TRBD1 over 6 matching bases. The sequence was collected from a woman in her forties in good health. Some clones in this sample may be carry-over from other donors' samples. The nucleotide sequence is given as TGTGCCAGTAGCGCCCAGACGGGACACCCTGGGCCTGAAGCTTTCTTT. The resulting protein is CASSAQTGHPGPEAFF.